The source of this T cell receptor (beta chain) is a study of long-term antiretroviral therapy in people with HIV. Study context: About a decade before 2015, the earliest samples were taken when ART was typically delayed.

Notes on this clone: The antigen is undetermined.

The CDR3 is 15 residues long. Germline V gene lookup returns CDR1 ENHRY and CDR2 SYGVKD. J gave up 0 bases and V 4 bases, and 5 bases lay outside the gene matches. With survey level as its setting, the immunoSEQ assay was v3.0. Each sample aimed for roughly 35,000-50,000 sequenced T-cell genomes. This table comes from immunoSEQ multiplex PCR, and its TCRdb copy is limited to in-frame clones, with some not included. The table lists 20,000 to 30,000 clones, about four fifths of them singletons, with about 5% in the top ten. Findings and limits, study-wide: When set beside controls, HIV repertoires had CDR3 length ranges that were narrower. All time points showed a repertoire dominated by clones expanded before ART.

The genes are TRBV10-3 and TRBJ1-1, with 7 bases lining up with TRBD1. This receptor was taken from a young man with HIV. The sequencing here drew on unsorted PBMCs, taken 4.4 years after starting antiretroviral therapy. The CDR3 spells CAISVRDSMNTEAFF. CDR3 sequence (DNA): TGTGCCATCAGTGTCAGGGACAGTATGAACACTGAAGCTTTCTTT.